This T cell receptor (beta chain) was retrieved from a study of kidney transplant recipient with SARS-CoV-2 infection. This clonotype was seen many times. CDR1 is DFQATT, CDR2 SNEGSKA, per germline (reference sequence). The ends were cut back, 2 bases at V and 1 base at J, with 14 bases in the middle. The CDR3 contains 15 residues. TCRdb used MiXCR to reprocess the reads, holding one entry per CDR3 protein. The sample records fewer than 250,000 distinct CDR3 sequences, about 28% being singletons. This receptor was taken from a male patient in his 30s who had COVID-19 and was a kidney transplant recipient. These T cells may partly come from the graft donor. V gene TRBV20-1 combines with J gene TRBJ1-1, with unresolved D. The source material was a blood sample, sampled at baseline and between days 110 and 120 from a kidney transplant recipient. The CDR3 DNA follows: TGCAGTGCTAGAAATCGTTGGGTTCGGAACACTGAAGCTTTCTTT. Translation: CSARNRWVRNTEAFF.